The rows below give T cell receptor beta chains drawn from one sample of a study of PD-1 blockade in classical Hodgkin lymphoma. This table comes from immunoSEQ multiplex PCR, and its TCRdb copy is limited to in-frame clones, with some not included. The table records about 23,000 clones, approximately 91% of them present only once. Material for sequencing was CD4+ T cells from blood. The source is a human donor with classical Hodgkin lymphoma. CDR3s include the opening cysteine and the closing phenylalanine or tryptophan. A D gene is named only where the DNA matches it firmly. For some rows the clone size is stated as once, few or many, or as a class when expanded; others skip it.

j_call | v_call | d_call | clone_size | cdr3_nt | cdr3_aa
TRBJ2-6 | TRBV9 | - | - | TGTGCCAGCAGCGCCCCCCGTTTAGGGACGAACTCTGGGGCCAACGTCCTGACTTTC | CASSAPRLGTNSGANVLTF
TRBJ2-1 | TRBV30 | - | - | TGTGCCTGGAGTGAGACTAATAGTTTCTACAATGAGCAGTTCTTC | CAWSETNSFYNEQFF
TRBJ1-2 | TRBV5-1 | - | - | TGCGCCAGCAGCCCGGGCCCACCGTATGGCTACACCTTC | CASSPGPPYGYTF
TRBJ2-1 | TRBV9 | TRBD2 | - | TGTGCCAGCAGCGTAGGCGGAGCGGGGTACAATGAGCAGTTCTTC | CASSVGGAGYNEQFF
TRBJ2-2 | TRBV28 | - | once | TGTGCCAGCAGTTTGGGATTGTTCAACACCGGGGAGCTGTTTTTT | CASSLGLFNTGELFF
TRBJ2-1 | TRBV5-1 | TRBD1 | - | TGCGCCAGCAGCCCCAACCCCCCAGGGGGCATTGGGAATGAGCAGTTCTTC | CASSPNPPGGIGNEQFF
TRBJ2-7 | TRBV5-4 | - | - | TGTGCCAGCAGTCAGGGGGGTGGTTTCGAGCAGTACTTC | CASSQGGGFEQYF
TRBJ2-1 | TRBV5-8 | TRBD2 | - | TGTGCCAGCAGCTTGGGACTAGCAATGAGATACAATGAGCAGTTCTTC | CASSLGLAMRYNEQFF
TRBJ1-1 | TRBV7-9 | - | - | TGTGCCAGCAGCTCAACCCTACAGGGAAGACACACTGAAGCTTTCTTT | CASSSTLQGRHTEAFF
TRBJ2-7 | TRBV7-9 | TRBD1 | - | TGTGCCAGCAGCCCCGGGACAGACTACGAGCAGTACTTC | CASSPGTDYEQYF
TRBJ1-2 | TRBV25-1 | TRBD1 | - | TGTGCCAGCAGTGGTGGGGACAGTAATGGCTACACCTTC | CASSGGDSNGYTF
TRBJ2-7 | TRBV19 | - | - | TGTGCCAGTAGTATAGTAGGGTCCTACGAGCAGTACTTC | CASSIVGSYEQYF
TRBJ2-6 | TRBV30 | - | once | TGTGCCTGGACGACTTCTGGGGCCAACGTCCTGACTTTC | CAWTTSGANVLTF
TRBJ1-5 | TRBV7-9 | - | - | TGTGCCAGCAGCTTAGGCAATCAGCCCCAGCATTTT | CASSLGNQPQHF
TRBJ2-1 | TRBV13 | TRBD2 | - | TGTGCCAGCAGCTCCCGGCTAGCGGGAGGCCCCTTGGGTAATGAGCAGTTCTTC | CASSSRLAGGPLGNEQFF
TRBJ2-5 | TRBV15 | TRBD1 | - | TGTGCCACCAGCAGAGATCCGACAGGGGGCAGGGAGACCCAGTACTTC | CATSRDPTGGRETQYF
TRBJ1-1 | TRBV5-1 | - | - | TGCGCCAGCAGCTTGGTGGGGGACGGACTTGGGACTGAAGCTTTCTTT | CASSLVGDGLGTEAFF
TRBJ2-3 | TRBV25-1 | TRBD2 | once | TGTGCCAGCAGTGACGGGAGCGGGGGCACTAGCACAGATACGCAGTATTTT | CASSDGSGGTSTDTQYF
TRBJ1-2 | TRBV4-1 | - | once | TGCGCCAGCAGCATGACAACACCTTATGGCTACACCTTC | CASSMTTPYGYTF
TRBJ2-1 | TRBV7-9 | - | - | TGTGCCAGCAGCACGGGTGTAGGTTATATCTCCTACAATGAGCAGTTCTTC | CASSTGVGYISYNEQFF
TRBJ2-1 | TRBV27 | TRBD2 | - | TGTGCCAGCAACCGCCTACGGGGACTAGCTTTAGGTGAGCAGTTCTTC | CASNRLRGLALGEQFF
TRBJ1-2 | TRBV5-4 | TRBD1 | - | TGTGCCAGCAGCCCAAGACAGGGATGGGACTATGGCTACACCTTC | CASSPRQGWDYGYTF
TRBJ2-3 | TRBV7-2 | - | - | TGTGCCAGCAGCTTCGCAGTGCGGGCAGATACGCAGTATTTT | CASSFAVRADTQYF
TRBJ2-3 | TRBV5-5 | - | - | TGTGCCAGCAGCTTGGAGGCTAGCGCAACAGATACGCAGTATTTT | CASSLEASATDTQYF
TRBJ2-3 | TRBV20-1 | - | - | TGCAGTGCTAGTGGGAGGGATACGCAGTATTTT | CSASGRDTQYF
TRBJ1-2 | TRBV5-1 | - | - | TGCGCCAGCAGCTTGTATCTGACCCCCTCAGGCTATGGCTACACCTTC | CASSLYLTPSGYGYTF
TRBJ1-2 | TRBV27 | TRBD1 | - | TGTGCCAGCAGTTTGACAGGGCCCCGCGCCAACTATGGCTACACCTTC | CASSLTGPRANYGYTF
TRBJ1-3 | TRBV9 | - | - | TGTGCCAGCAGCGTAGGGGGGAACACTGGAAACACCATATATTTT | CASSVGGNTGNTIYF
TRBJ1-1 | TRBV5-4 | - | - | TGCGCCAGCAGCCAAGTGTTGGGGACTGAAGCTTTCTTT | CASSQVLGTEAFF
TRBJ1-4 | TRBV7-9 | TRBD1 | - | TGTGCCAGCAGCTTAGGGAACCGGGACAGGGATGTGGAAAAACTGTTTTTT | CASSLGNRDRDVEKLFF
TRBJ1-5 | TRBV6-1 | TRBD1 | - | TGTGCCAGCAGTGGGCGACAGGGCGGTCAGCCCCAGCATTTT | CASSGRQGGQPQHF
TRBJ2-3 | TRBV5-6 | - | - | TGTGCCAGCAGCCCGGGAAGGTATGCAGATACGCAGTATTTT | CASSPGRYADTQYF
TRBJ2-5 | TRBV20-1 | - | - | TGCAGTGCTAAATTGGAGACCCAGTACTTC | CSAKLETQYF
TRBJ2-5 | TRBV18 | - | - | TGTGCCAGCTCACCAGCTAGCCTACGACAAGAGACCCAGTACTTC | CASSPASLRQETQYF
TRBJ2-5 | TRBV29-1 | - | - | TGCAGCGTTGACTATCCTCAAGAGACCCAGTACTTC | CSVDYPQETQYF
TRBJ2-1 | TRBV10-3 | TRBD2 | - | TGTGCCATCAGTGAATATCTAGCGGGAGGCTACAATGAGCAGTTCTTC | CAISEYLAGGYNEQFF
TRBJ2-3 | TRBV27 | TRBD1 | - | TGTGCCAGCAAGCCTACCGGGACAGAAGACACAGATACGCAGTATTTT | CASKPTGTEDTDTQYF
TRBJ2-1 | TRBV7-9 | TRBD2 | - | TGTGCCAGCAGTCAGATATTAGCGGGAGGTCTAATACATGAGCAGTTCTTC | CASSQILAGGLIHEQFF
TRBJ2-7 | TRBV2 | TRBD2 | - | TGTGCCAGCATGGCCGCTAGCGGTTCCTACGAGCAGTACTTC | CASMAASGSYEQYF
TRBJ1-1 | TRBV2 | - | - | TGTGCCAGCTCAAGGTGGCCTGAAGCTTTCTTT | CASSRWPEAFF
TRBJ2-1 | TRBV5-8 | - | - | TGTGCCAGCAGCTTGCCGGCTAGCTTCGGCAATGAGCAGTTCTTC | CASSLPASFGNEQFF
TRBJ2-2 | TRBV4-1 | TRBD2 | - | TGCGCCAGCAGCCCCCCTACGGGCGGGAGGACGAACACCGGGGAGCTGTTTTTT | CASSPPTGGRTNTGELFF
TRBJ2-5 | TRBV19 | - | - | TGTGCCAGTAGCTGGATGGGCAGGGAGGAGACCCAGTACTTC | CASSWMGREETQYF
TRBJ1-2 | TRBV18 | - | - | TGTGCCAGCTCACCCAGGGACGCTTTACTCAACTATGGCTACACCTTC | CASSPRDALLNYGYTF
TRBJ1-1 | TRBV29-1 | - | once | TGCAGCGTCCCGGACGATGGGGGCACTGAAGCTTTCTTT | CSVPDDGGTEAFF
TRBJ2-1 | TRBV4-1 | TRBD2 | - | TGCGCCAGCAGCCTGGCGCTAGCGGGAGAGTACAATGAGCAGTTCTTC | CASSLALAGEYNEQFF
TRBJ1-1 | TRBV2 | TRBD1 | - | TGTGCCAGCTCGGGACAGATGAACACTGAAGCTTTCTTT | CASSGQMNTEAFF
TRBJ2-5 | TRBV28 | - | - | TGTGCCAGCAGTTTAAGGTCAGGGGCGTCGGAGACCCAGTACTTC | CASSLRSGASETQYF